One sample yielded the 13 T cell receptor beta chains listed below, sequenced in a study of blood T cells in healthy people across ages. The authors ran a second PCR of about 7 to 11 cycles using a sample-barcoded 5' primer and a J-beta primer mix. MiXCR was run by TCRdb on the 5' RACE reads, yielding one entry per CDR3 protein. The sample records 1.5 million to 2 million distinct CDR3 sequences, about two fifths being singletons. The sequenced material came from blood. The source of these receptors is a human donor in good health.

This clonotype was observed a few times. CDR3 region: CASSPRTGGTGETQYF. In DNA, the CDR3 is TGCGCCAGCAGCCCCAGGACAGGGGGCACCGGAGAGACCCAGTACTTC. The chain is built from TRBV5-1 and TRBJ2-5; TRBD1 matches 11 bases. Germline CDR1 reads SGHRS; CDR2 reads YFSETQ. V gave up 4 bases and J gave up 4 bases; unmatched junction bases: 9. The CDR3 is made up of 16 amino acids. Looking up the rest from reference TRBV5-1 and TRBJ2-5 gives the full variable domain: KAGVTQTPRYLIKTRGQQVTLSCSPISGHRSVSWYQQTPGQGLQFLFEYFSETQRNKGNFPGRFSGRQFSNSRSEMNVSTLELGDSALYLCASSPRTGGTGETQYFGPGTRLLVL.

The chain links TRBV29-1 to TRBJ2-7; 7 nucleotides line up with TRBD1. CDR1 and CDR2 (germline): SQVTM, ANQGSEA. The V segment lost 8 bases and the J segment 3 bases; nucleotides outside the gene matches: 7. The CDR3 is made up of 12 amino acids. For the CDR3, the DNA is TGCAGCACGGGGACAGCGAGCTACGAGCAGTACTTC. It specifies CSTGTASYEQYF.

The chain couples TRBV7-6 to TRBJ1-6; maybe TRBD1 (6 bases). The CDR3 extends over 14 amino acids. The germline V and J ends were trimmed by 5 bases and 8 bases, with 13 bases remaining between them. Germline CDR1 and CDR2: SGHVS and FNYEAQ. DNA for the CDR3: TGTGCCAGCAGCGGCACAGGGTTTGATTCACCCCTCCACTTT. It encodes CASSGTGFDSPLHF.

This sequence joins TRBV30 and TRBJ2-7, with 7 bases fitting TRBD1. The junction had 4 bases not matched to a gene; V was cut back by 2 bases and J by 3 bases. This CDR3 is 13 amino acids long. The germline gives CDR1 GTSNPN, CDR2 SVGIG (reference sequence). The CDR3 nucleotides read TGTGCCTGGAGTCGGGGACAGTACTACGAGCAGTACTTC. This translates into CAWSRGQYYEQYF.

This chain connects TRBV18 to TRBJ1-2, with 7 nucleotides matching TRBD1. Germline V lookup: CDR1 KGHSH, CDR2 LQKENI. This CDR3 spans 14 amino acids. Trimming cost V 4 bases and J 3 bases; bases outside gene matches: 5. The CDR3 loop is CASSQGDSYYGYTF. The CDR3 DNA sequence: TGTGCCAGCTCACAAGGGGACAGCTACTATGGCTACACCTTC.

The chain links TRBV7-3 to TRBJ1-6; D ambiguous. The CDR3 spans 15 residues. V lost 5 bases to trimming and J lost 9 bases, with 17 bases between them. Germline V gene lookup returns CDR1 SGHTA and CDR2 FQGTGA. The DNA for the CDR3 is TGTGCCAGCAGCCCGGACCTTCCACCGAGTTCACCCCTCCACTTT. It is translated as CASSPDLPPSSPLHF.

The genes are TRBV24-1 and TRBJ2-1, with TRBD1 identical over 7 bases. CDR3 length equals 15 residues. Germline-derived CDR1 and CDR2 are KGHDR and SFDVKD. V was pared by 8 bases and J by 12 bases, with 18 bases of the junction left unmatched. CDR3 in DNA: TGTGCCACCATGACCACAATCCGGGACAGATATTTGCAGTTCTTC. It encodes CATMTTIRDRYLQFF.

The chain is built from TRBV3-1 and TRBJ2-6; 8 bases align to TRBD1. The V gene's germline CDR1 is LGHDT and CDR2 YNNKEL (reference sequence). CDR3 length equals 16 residues. V shed 0 bases and J 8 bases; nucleotides not matched to a gene: 6. CDR3 DNA: TGTGCCAGCAGCCAAGATCTAGGACAGGGCCCCAACGTCCTGACTTTC. This translates into CASSQDLGQGPNVLTF.

This clonotype turned up a few times. The rearrangement uses TRBV5-1 and TRBJ1-2, with 8 bases matching TRBD1. The V and J ends lost 5 bases and 5 bases, in that order; junction bases with no gene match: 8. This CDR3 spans 14 amino acids. Germline V gene lookup returns CDR1 SGHRS and CDR2 YFSETQ. CDR3: CASRPLTGEYGYTF. The CDR3 DNA follows: TGCGCCAGCAGACCATTGACAGGGGAGTATGGCTACACCTTC.

The J gene is TRBJ2-1, the V gene TRBV6-2 or TRBV6-3; D is uncertain. The V and J ends lost 7 bases and 3 bases respectively, with 4 bases between them. Germline CDR1 is MNHEY and CDR2 is SVGEGT. The CDR3 loop spans 11 amino acids. The CDR3 sequence is CASMNYNEQFF. In DNA form, the CDR3 reads TGTGCCAGCATGAACTACAATGAGCAGTTCTTC.

There are a few counts of this clonotype. The chain links TRBV7-6 to TRBJ1-1; D is perhaps TRBD1 (6 bases). The CDR3 totals 18 residues. V lost 1 base, J lost 1 base, and 19 bases lay in between. The germline gives CDR1 SGHVS, CDR2 FNYEAQ. The CDR3 DNA sequence: TGTGCCAGCAGCTTAGGGGGGGACATCTATCACTCGAACACTGAAGCTTTCTTT. It encodes CASSLGGDIYHSNTEAFF.

In this sample, this clonotype turned up a few times. The chain employs TRBV9 and TRBJ2-7; 11 bases map to TRBD2. Judging by the DNA end, TRBJ2-5 fits better; the J call may be wrong. This CDR3 has 20 amino acids. Germline V gene sequence: CDR1 SGDLS, CDR2 YYNGEE. CDR3 loop: CASSAARLASGGMTKQTQYF. The CDR3, as DNA: TGTGCCAGCAGCGCCGCCCGGCTGGCTAGCGGGGGGATGACGAAACAGACCCAGTACTTC.

This sequence joins TRBV12-3 or TRBV12-4 and TRBJ2-4; D assignment may be TRBD1 or TRBD2 (5 bases each). V lost 5 bases and J lost 13, with 18 bases in between. The length of the CDR3 is 13 residues. The CDR3 is CASSHGTYNEQYF. The DNA for the CDR3 is TGTGCCAGCAGTCATGGGACCTACAATGAGCAGTACTTC.